This passage covers 5 T cell receptor beta chains from one sample sequenced in a study of blood T cell repertoires in COVID-19. Here immunoSEQ multiplex PCR was the method, and the copy in TCRdb shows in-frame clones only, minus some. The table shows about 31,000 clones, with over 75% occurring only once. The material sequenced was peripheral blood. These TCRs come from a man aged 55 to 70 with COVID-19, enrolled during active disease.

This clone was counted once. The chain has TRBV29-1 and TRBJ1-3; perhaps TRBD1 as D (5 bases). With 0 bases removed from V and 3 bases from J, the gap between germline ends came to 9 bases. The CDR3 spans 14 residues. Germline V gene lookup returns CDR1 SQVTM and CDR2 ANQGSEA. Here the CDR3 DNA reads TGCAGCGTTGAAGATGCTAGGGGTGGAAACACCATATATTTT. Encoded protein: CSVEDARGGNTIYF.

The chain combines TRBV5-6 with TRBJ2-1, with a weak D call TRBD2 (5 bases). The CDR3 covers 15 residues. Germline V lookup: CDR1 SGHDT, CDR2 YYEEEE. Trimming removed 5 bases from V and 4 bases from J, with 16 bases in between. The CDR3, as DNA: TGTGCCAGCAGGCTCCTTTCGGGGAATTACAATGAGCAGTTCTTC. It encodes CASRLLSGNYNEQFF.

The V gene is TRBV7-2, the J gene TRBJ1-2, with 7 bases fitting TRBD1. The CDR3 is 12 residues long. J lost 8 bases, V lost 4 bases, and 4 bases had no gene match. Germline V gene data show CDR1 as SGHTA and CDR2 as FQGNSA. CDR3 bases: TGTGCCAGCAGCTCCCGGACAGGCGGCTACACCTTC. This sequence encodes CASSSRTGGYTF.

The DNA of the CDR3 is TGTGCCAGCAGCCCTTCCGGGACTACCACAGATACGCAGTATTTT. This encodes CASSPSGTTTDTQYF. The V call is TRBV4-2, the J call TRBJ2-3; 7 nucleotides match TRBD2. Germline lookup yields CDR1 LGHNA and CDR2 YNFKEQ. This CDR3 spans 15 amino acids. With V trimmed by 4 bases and J by 2 bases, 6 bases remained unmatched.

J is TRBJ2-7 and V is TRBV11-3; a weak D match, TRBD2 (5 bases). The germline gives CDR1 SGHNT, CDR2 YENEEA. The length of the CDR3 is 14 residues. V shed 1 base and J shed 2 bases, with 9 bases lying between them. The CDR3: CASSLVAGAYEQYF. The CDR3 DNA is TGTGCCAGCAGCTTAGTTGCGGGTGCCTACGAGCAGTACTTC.